The sequence of this TCR beta chain was determined in a study of neurological immune-mediated disorders. This clonotype was found a few times. TCRdb passed the 5' RACE reads through MiXCR, listing each CDR3 protein once. This table holds some 78,000 distinct CDR3 sequences, just over 5% found once. Trimming pared 6 bases from V and 3 bases from J, leaving 27 bases between. Germline V gene lookup returns CDR1 SGHRS and CDR2 YFSETQ. The CDR3 totals 18 residues. The chain couples TRBV5-1 to TRBJ1-1, with D possibly being TRBD1 (6 bases). Sequencing used PBMCs. This TCR derives from a woman under 40 with multiple sclerosis. CDR3 loop: CASKMATGGGYEDTEAFF. In nucleotides, the CDR3 is TGCGCCAGCAAAATGGCCACGGGGGGCGGTTATGAAGACACTGAAGCTTTCTTT.